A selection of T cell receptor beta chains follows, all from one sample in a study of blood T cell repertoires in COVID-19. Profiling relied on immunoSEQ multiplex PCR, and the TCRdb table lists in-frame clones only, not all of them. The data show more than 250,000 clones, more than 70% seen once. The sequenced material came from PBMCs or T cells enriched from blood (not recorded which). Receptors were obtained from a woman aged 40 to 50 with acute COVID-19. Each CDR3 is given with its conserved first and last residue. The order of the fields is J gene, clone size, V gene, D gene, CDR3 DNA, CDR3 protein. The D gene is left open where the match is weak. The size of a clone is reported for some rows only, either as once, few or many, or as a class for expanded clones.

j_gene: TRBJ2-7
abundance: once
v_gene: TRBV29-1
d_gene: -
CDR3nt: TGCAGCGTTGCGGACACTACTATCTCCTACGAGCAGTACTTC
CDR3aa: CSVADTTISYEQYF

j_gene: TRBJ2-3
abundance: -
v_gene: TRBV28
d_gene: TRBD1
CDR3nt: TGTGCCAGCAGTGCCGGGACAGGGGGTTCATTAGATACGCAGTATTTT
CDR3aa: CASSAGTGGSLDTQYF

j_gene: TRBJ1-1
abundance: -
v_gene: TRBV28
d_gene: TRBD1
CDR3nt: TGTGCCAGCACCTCTGGCGGACAGGTCACTGAAGCTTTCTTT
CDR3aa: CASTSGGQVTEAFF

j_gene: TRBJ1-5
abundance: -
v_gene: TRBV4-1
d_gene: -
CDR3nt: TGCGCCAGCAGCCACCCCTCAAGCGGGGGTACGACGATTGGGGCTAATCAGCCCCAGCATTTT
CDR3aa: CASSHPSSGGTTIGANQPQHF

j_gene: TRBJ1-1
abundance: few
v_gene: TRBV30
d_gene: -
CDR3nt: TGTGCCTTTCAACTTTACTACGGGGGAAACACTGAAGCTTTCTTT
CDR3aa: CAFQLYYGGNTEAFF

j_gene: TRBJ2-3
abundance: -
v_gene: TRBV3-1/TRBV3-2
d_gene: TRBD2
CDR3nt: TGTGCCAGCAGCCAAGGACTAGCGGGAGATGGAGATACGCAGTATTTT
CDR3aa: CASSQGLAGDGDTQYF

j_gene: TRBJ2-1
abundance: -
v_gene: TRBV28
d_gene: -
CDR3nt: TGTGCCAGCAGGCATGTGGGGAGGGGGGCTTGGAATGAGCAGTTCTTC
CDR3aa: CASRHVGRGAWNEQFF

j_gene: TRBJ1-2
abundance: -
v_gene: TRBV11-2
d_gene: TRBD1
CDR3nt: TGTGCCAGCAGCTTTACAGGGGAGGATGGCTACACCTTC
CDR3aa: CASSFTGEDGYTF

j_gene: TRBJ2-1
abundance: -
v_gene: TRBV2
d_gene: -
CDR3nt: TGTGCCAGCAGTGATGGGCAGGAGGTCTCGGAGCAGTTCTTC
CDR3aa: CASSDGQEVSEQFF

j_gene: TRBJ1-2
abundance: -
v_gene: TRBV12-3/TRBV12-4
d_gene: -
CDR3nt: TGTGCCAGCAGCCAACCGGGACTGTATGGCTACACCTTC
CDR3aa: CASSQPGLYGYTF

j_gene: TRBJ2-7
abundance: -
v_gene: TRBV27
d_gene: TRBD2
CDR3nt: TGTGCCAGCAGCCGTAACTTCGGGGGGTACGAGCAGTACTTC
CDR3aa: CASSRNFGGYEQYF

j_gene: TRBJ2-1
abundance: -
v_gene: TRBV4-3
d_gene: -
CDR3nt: TGCGCCAGCAGCCACGAGGTGAGGAATGAGCAGTTCTTC
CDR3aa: CASSHEVRNEQFF

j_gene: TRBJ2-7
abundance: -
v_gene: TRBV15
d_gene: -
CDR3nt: TGTGCCACCAGCAGAGACTTCTCCTACGAGCAGTACTTC
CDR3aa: CATSRDFSYEQYF

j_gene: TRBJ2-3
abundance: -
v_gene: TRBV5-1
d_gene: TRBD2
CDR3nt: TGCGCCAGCAGCCCGGGACTAGCGGGAGGGCCCTCCTTCCGGGATACGCAGTATTTT
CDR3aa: CASSPGLAGGPSFRDTQYF

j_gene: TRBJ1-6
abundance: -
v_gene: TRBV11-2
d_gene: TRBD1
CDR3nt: TGTGCCAGCAGCTTAGGGGACAGACCTAATAATTCACCCCTCCACTTT
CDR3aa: CASSLGDRPNNSPLHF

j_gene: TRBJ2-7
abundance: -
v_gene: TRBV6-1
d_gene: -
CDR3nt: TGTGCCAGCAGTGAAGCTCAGACAGGACTTTACGAGCAGTACTTC
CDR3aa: CASSEAQTGLYEQYF

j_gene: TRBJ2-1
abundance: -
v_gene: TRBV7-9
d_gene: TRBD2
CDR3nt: TGTGCCAGCAAGGCTAGCGGAGCGAGGGATGAGCAGTTCTTC
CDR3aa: CASKASGARDEQFF

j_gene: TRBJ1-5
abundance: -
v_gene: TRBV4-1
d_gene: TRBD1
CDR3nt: TGCGCCAGCAGCCTGGGGACAGGCCAAGGGCCCCAGCATTTT
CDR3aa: CASSLGTGQGPQHF

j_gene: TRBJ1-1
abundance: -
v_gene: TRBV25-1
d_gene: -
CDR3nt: TGTGCCAGCAGTGGGCGGGACTCCTACATGAACACTGAAGCTTTCTTT
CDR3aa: CASSGRDSYMNTEAFF

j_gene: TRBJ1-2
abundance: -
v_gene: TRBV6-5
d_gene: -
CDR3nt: TGTGCCAGCAGGGGCCTTAACTATGGCTACACCTTC
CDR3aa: CASRGLNYGYTF

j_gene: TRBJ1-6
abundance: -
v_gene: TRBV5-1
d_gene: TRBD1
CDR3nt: TGCGCCAGCACGAGGACAGGAGAGAATTCACCCCTCCACTTT
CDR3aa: CASTRTGENSPLHF

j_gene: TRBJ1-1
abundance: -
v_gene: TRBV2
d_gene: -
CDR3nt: TGTGCCAGCAGAACAGGGTCTGAAGCTTTCTTT
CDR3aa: CASRTGSEAFF

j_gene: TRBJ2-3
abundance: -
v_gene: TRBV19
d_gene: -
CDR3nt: TGTGCCAGTAGGTCCAGATATAGCACAGATACGCAGTATTTT
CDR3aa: CASRSRYSTDTQYF

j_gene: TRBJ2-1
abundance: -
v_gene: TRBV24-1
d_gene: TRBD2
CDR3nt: TGTGCCACCAGTGATTTTGGCGGGAGGGCATACAATGAGCAGTTCTTC
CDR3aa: CATSDFGGRAYNEQFF

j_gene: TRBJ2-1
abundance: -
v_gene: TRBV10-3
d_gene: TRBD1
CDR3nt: TGTGCCATCAGGCACGGCGGGGGACAGGGGACCTTCTACAATGAGCAGTTCTTC
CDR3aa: CAIRHGGGQGTFYNEQFF

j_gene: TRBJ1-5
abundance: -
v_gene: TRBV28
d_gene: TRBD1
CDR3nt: TGTGCCAGCAGACGGGACAGCTGTAGCAATCAGCCCCAGCATTTT
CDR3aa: CASRRDSCSNQPQHF

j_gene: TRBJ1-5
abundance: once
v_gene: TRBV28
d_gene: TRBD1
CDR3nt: TGTGCCAGCAGTCGGGATTATTGGACAGGAAAAAGCAATCAGCCCCAGCATTTT
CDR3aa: CASSRDYWTGKSNQPQHF

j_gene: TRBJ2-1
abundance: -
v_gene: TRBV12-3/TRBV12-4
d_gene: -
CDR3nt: TGTGCCAGCAGCCGGACAGCGAGCAATGAGCAGTTCTTC
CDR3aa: CASSRTASNEQFF

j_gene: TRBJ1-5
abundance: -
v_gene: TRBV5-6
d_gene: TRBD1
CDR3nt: TGTGCCAGCAGCTTGTTGGGACAGAGCAATCAGCCCCAGCATTTT
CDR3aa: CASSLLGQSNQPQHF

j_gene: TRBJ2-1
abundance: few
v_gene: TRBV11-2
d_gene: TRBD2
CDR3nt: TGTGCCAGCAGCTTAACGGGAGGGTTCGTTGAGCAGTTCTTC
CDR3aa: CASSLTGGFVEQFF

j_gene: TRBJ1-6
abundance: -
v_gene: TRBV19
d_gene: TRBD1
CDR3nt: TGTGCCAGTAGTAAGGACAGGAACTATAATTCACCCCTCCACTTT
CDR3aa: CASSKDRNYNSPLHF

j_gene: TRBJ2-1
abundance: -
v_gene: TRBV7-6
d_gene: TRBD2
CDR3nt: TGTGCCAGCAGCCCCGGACTAGGAGAAGGGAGTGAGCAGTTCTTC
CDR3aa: CASSPGLGEGSEQFF

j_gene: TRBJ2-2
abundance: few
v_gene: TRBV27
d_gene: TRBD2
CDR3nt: TGTGCCAGCACCAGACTAGCGGGACTCACCGGGGAGCTGTTTTTT
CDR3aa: CASTRLAGLTGELFF

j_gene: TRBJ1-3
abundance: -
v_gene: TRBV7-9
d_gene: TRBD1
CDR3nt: TGTGCCAGCAGCCCCGGGACAGGGGGCCTGAACTCTGGAAACACCATATATTTT
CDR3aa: CASSPGTGGLNSGNTIYF

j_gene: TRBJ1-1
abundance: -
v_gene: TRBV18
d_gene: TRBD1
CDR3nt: TGTGCCAGCTCACCCCTACAGGGGGCGACGAACACTGAAGCTTTCTTT
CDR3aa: CASSPLQGATNTEAFF

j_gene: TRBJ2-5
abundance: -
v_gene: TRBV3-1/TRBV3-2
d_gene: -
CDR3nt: TGTGCCAGCAGCCAAGATCCGGACACCTGGAAAGAGACCCAGTACTTC
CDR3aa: CASSQDPDTWKETQYF

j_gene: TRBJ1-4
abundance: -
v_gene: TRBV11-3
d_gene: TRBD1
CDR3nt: TGTGCCAGCAGCTTTAGGGCAGGGGGAGAGGAAAAACTGTTTTTT
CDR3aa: CASSFRAGGEEKLFF

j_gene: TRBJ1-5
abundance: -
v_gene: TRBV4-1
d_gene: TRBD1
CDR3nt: TGCGCCAGCAGCCAAGGGACAGGGCCCCTTAGCAATCAGCCCCAGCATTTT
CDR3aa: CASSQGTGPLSNQPQHF

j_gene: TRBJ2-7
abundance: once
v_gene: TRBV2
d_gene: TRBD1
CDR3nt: TGTGCCAGCAGTGAGTGGGGACAGGGAGACTACGAGCAGTACTTC
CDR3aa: CASSEWGQGDYEQYF

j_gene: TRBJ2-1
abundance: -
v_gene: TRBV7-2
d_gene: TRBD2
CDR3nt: TGTGCCAGCAGCTTGGGACTAGCGAACTACAATGAGCAGTTCTTC
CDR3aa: CASSLGLANYNEQFF

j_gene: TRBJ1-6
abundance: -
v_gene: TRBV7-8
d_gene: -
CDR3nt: TGTGCCAGCAGCTTAGGGTTGCGGGAGAGCTCCTATAATTCACCCCTCCACTTT
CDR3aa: CASSLGLRESSYNSPLHF

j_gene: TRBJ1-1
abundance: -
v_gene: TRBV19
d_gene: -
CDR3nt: TGTGCCAGTAGTTCCCATACTGAAGCTTTCTTT
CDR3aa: CASSSHTEAFF

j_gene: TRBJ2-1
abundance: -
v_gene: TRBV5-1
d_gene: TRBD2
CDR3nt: TGCGCCAGCAGCCCGGAACTAGCGAGCTACAATGAGCAGTTCTTC
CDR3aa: CASSPELASYNEQFF

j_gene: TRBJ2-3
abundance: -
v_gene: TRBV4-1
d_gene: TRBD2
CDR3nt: TGCGCCAGCAGCCCCCGGGCTAGCGGGGGCACAGATACGCAGTATTTT
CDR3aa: CASSPRASGGTDTQYF

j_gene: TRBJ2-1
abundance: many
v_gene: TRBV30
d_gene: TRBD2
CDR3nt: TGTGCCCGGACTAGCGGCTCCTACAATGAGCAGTTCTTC
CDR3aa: CARTSGSYNEQFF

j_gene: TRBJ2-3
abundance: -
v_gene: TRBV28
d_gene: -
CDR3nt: TGTGCCAGCGCCATATCGGCGGATAACACAGATACGCAGTATTTT
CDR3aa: CASAISADNTDTQYF

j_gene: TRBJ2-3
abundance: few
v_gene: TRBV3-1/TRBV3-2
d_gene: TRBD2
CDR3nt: TGTGCCAGCAGCCAAGACACGACTAGCGGACATACGCAGTATTTT
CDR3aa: CASSQDTTSGHTQYF

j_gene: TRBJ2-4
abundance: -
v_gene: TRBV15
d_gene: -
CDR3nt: TGTGCCACCAGCAGCCGGACTCACTCCAAGGGGGAAAACATTCAGTACTTC
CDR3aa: CATSSRTHSKGENIQYF

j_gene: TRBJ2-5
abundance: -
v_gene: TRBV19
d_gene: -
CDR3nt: TGTGCCAGTAGTATTCAACTAGTTGGGGAGACCCAGTACTTC
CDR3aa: CASSIQLVGETQYF

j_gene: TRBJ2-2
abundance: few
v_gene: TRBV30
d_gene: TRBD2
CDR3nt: TGTGCCTGGAGGAAAACGAGCGGGAGGGTAGAGCTGTTTTTT
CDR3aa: CAWRKTSGRVELFF

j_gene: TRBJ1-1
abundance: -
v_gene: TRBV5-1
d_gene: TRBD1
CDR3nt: TGCGCCAGCAGCCCGACAGGGGGCTCGGGCGCTGAAGCTTTCTTT
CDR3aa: CASSPTGGSGAEAFF

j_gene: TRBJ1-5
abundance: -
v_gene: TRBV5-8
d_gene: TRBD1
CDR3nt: TGTGCCAGCAGCTCGGACAGGGTAGTGTTCGGTCAGCCCCAGCATTTT
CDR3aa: CASSSDRVVFGQPQHF

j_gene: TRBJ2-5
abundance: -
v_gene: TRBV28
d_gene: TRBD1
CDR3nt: TGTGCCAGCAGTTTAAGATACAGGGGGATGGAAGAGACCCAGTACTTC
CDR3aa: CASSLRYRGMEETQYF

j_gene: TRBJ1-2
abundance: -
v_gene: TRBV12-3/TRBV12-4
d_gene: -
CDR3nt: TGTGCCAGCAGCACAGCTAACTATGGCTACACCTTC
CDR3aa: CASSTANYGYTF

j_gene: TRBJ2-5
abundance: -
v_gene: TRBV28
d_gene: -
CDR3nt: TGTGCCAGCAGCGTTCCGACAAGCCCCCGAGAGACCCAGTACTTC
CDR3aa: CASSVPTSPRETQYF

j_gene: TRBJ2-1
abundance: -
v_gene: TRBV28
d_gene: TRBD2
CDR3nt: TGTGCCAGCAGTCCCGTAGCGGGAGGGTACAATGAGCAGTTCTTC
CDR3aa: CASSPVAGGYNEQFF